Listed below are T cell receptor beta chains from one sample, sequenced in a study of technical replicates of blood from several donors. Libraries were prepared by immunoSEQ multiplex PCR; TCRdb keeps only in-frame clonotypes and omits some of them. The top ten hold roughly 0.26% of the sample, which has tens of thousands of clones, 94% seen once. Sequencing used T cells isolated from PBMCs. All receptors derive from a human donor in good health. Each CDR3 is given with its conserved first and last residue. A D gene is named only where the DNA matches it firmly. Clone size is shown for a subset of rows, as once, few, many or a class of expanded clone.

TRBV19	TRBD1	TRBJ1-3	NA	CANPGQGAIFSGNTIYF	TGTGCCAACCCGGGACAGGGGGCGATTTTTTCTGGAAACACCATATATTTT
TRBV25-1	NA	TRBJ2-2	NA	CASSGGTSGDTGELFF	TGTGCCAGCAGTGGAGGGACTTCGGGGGACACCGGGGAGCTGTTTTTT
TRBV7-2	NA	TRBJ2-2	NA	CASSLRAGELFF	TGTGCCAGCAGCTTAAGAGCCGGGGAGCTGTTTTTT
TRBV4-1	NA	TRBJ1-2	NA	CASSHPDGFTNYGYTF	TGCGCCAGCAGCCACCCTGACGGGTTTACTAACTATGGCTACACCTTC
TRBV4-1	NA	TRBJ1-2	NA	CASSQVPRGSYGYTF	TGCGCCAGCAGCCAAGTGCCCCGCGGGTCCTATGGCTACACCTTC
TRBV7-8	TRBD1	TRBJ1-2	NA	CASSGWDRKNYGYTF	TGTGCCAGCAGCGGCTGGGACAGAAAAAACTATGGCTACACCTTC
TRBV25-1	TRBD2	TRBJ2-7	NA	CASSTGGPYEQYF	TGTGCCAGCAGTACGGGAGGCCCCTACGAGCAGTACTTC
TRBV5-1	NA	TRBJ2-5	NA	CASSLDVRTEETQYF	TGCGCCAGCAGCTTGGATGTACGGACAGAAGAGACCCAGTACTTC
TRBV7-8	NA	TRBJ2-7	once	CASSPTPRLETSVWYYEQYF	TGTGCCAGCAGCCCAACGCCGAGACTAGAAACTTCGGTCTGGTACTACGAGCAGTACTTC
TRBV19	TRBD1	TRBJ1-2	NA	CASNLRGTNYGYTF	TGTGCCAGTAACCTCAGGGGGACTAACTATGGCTACACCTTC
TRBV9	TRBD2	TRBJ2-7	NA	CASSVGGSSYEQYF	TGTGCCAGCAGCGTAGGCGGGAGCTCCTACGAGCAGTACTTC
TRBV9	TRBD1	TRBJ2-2	once	CASSVVAGQGNTGELFF	TGTGCCAGCAGCGTAGTGGCGGGACAGGGGAACACCGGGGAGCTGTTTTTT
TRBV13	NA	TRBJ2-1	once	CASSLRGLTHYNEQFF	TGTGCCAGCAGCTTAAGAGGGCTCACCCATTACAATGAGCAGTTCTTC
TRBV11-2	NA	TRBJ2-5	NA	CASSPPGTLQEETQYF	TGTGCCAGCAGCCCACCCGGGACACTACAAGAGGAGACCCAGTACTTC
TRBV27	TRBD1	TRBJ1-3	NA	CASRDRLGSGNTIYF	TGTGCCAGCCGGGACAGGTTAGGCTCTGGAAACACCATATATTTT
TRBV7-8	TRBD1	TRBJ1-3	NA	CASSSSPGQGNTIYF	TGTGCCAGCAGCTCCTCCCCGGGACAGGGAAACACCATATATTTT
TRBV2	NA	TRBJ1-1	NA	CASSENTHPPRRTEAFF	TGTGCCAGCAGTGAAAATACCCACCCCCCGAGGAGGACTGAAGCTTTCTTT
TRBV25-1	TRBD1	TRBJ1-1	NA	CASSDDRVDAFF	TGTGCCAGCAGTGACGACAGGGTTGACGCTTTCTTT
TRBV19	NA	TRBJ1-5	few	CASTSERGGWQPQHF	TGTGCCAGTACCTCTGAGCGGGGGGGCTGGCAGCCCCAGCATTTT
TRBV11-2	TRBD2	TRBJ2-1	NA	CASSSISGTPRMGEQFF	TGTGCCAGCAGCTCTATTAGCGGGACTCCCCGGATGGGTGAGCAGTTCTTC
TRBV28	NA	TRBJ2-5	NA	CASSGRGYETQYF	TGTGCCAGCAGTGGCAGAGGTTACGAGACCCAGTACTTC
TRBV2	NA	TRBJ1-5	NA	CASTESNQPQHF	TGTGCCAGCACGGAGAGCAATCAGCCCCAGCATTTT
TRBV5-1	NA	TRBJ2-1	NA	CASGKGGSYNEQFF	TGCGCCAGCGGAAAGGGGGGGTCCTACAATGAGCAGTTCTTC
TRBV6-1	TRBD2	TRBJ2-1	once	CASSEIATSGSRYEQFF	TGTGCCAGCAGTGAAATCGCGACTAGCGGGAGTAGGTATGAGCAGTTCTTC
TRBV6-5	NA	TRBJ2-2	NA	CASSPDSNTGELFF	TGTGCCAGCAGCCCGGACTCGAACACCGGGGAGCTGTTTTTT
TRBV13	TRBD2	TRBJ2-7	NA	CASRKSGRAYYEQYF	TGTGCCAGCAGGAAAAGCGGGAGGGCCTATTACGAGCAGTACTTC
TRBV28	NA	TRBJ2-1	NA	CASRKTGNNEQFF	TGTGCCAGCCGTAAGACGGGAAATAATGAGCAGTTCTTC
TRBV7-8	TRBD1	TRBJ1-5	NA	CASSPGGTGFWPQHF	TGTGCCAGCAGCCCTGGGGGGACAGGCTTTTGGCCCCAGCATTTT
TRBV28	NA	TRBJ1-3	once	CASGRGPYWPGNTIYF	TGTGCCAGCGGTCGCGGGCCATATTGGCCTGGAAACACCATATATTTT
TRBV30	NA	TRBJ2-1	NA	CAWSEGGGPYNEQFF	TGTGCCTGGAGTGAGGGCGGGGGCCCTTACAATGAGCAGTTCTTC
TRBV11-2	NA	TRBJ2-2	NA	CASSLGGAWTGELFF	TGTGCCAGCAGCTTAGGTGGGGCTTGGACCGGGGAGCTGTTTTTT
TRBV5-1	NA	TRBJ1-1	NA	CASGGVWDPKKNTEAFF	TGCGCCAGTGGAGGGGTCTGGGACCCAAAAAAGAACACTGAAGCTTTCTTT
TRBV6-5	NA	TRBJ1-1	NA	CASSGDSNTEAFF	TGTGCCAGCAGCGGAGACAGTAACACTGAAGCTTTCTTT
TRBV15	NA	TRBJ2-7	NA	CATSREAGQGTYEQYF	TGTGCCACCAGCAGAGAGGCGGGGCAGGGAACTTACGAGCAGTACTTC
TRBV5-1	NA	TRBJ2-7	NA	CASSLGHGSYEQYF	TGCGCCAGCAGCTTGGGGCACGGGTCCTACGAGCAGTACTTC
TRBV5-4	NA	TRBJ2-3	NA	CASSLMAGTDTQYF	TGTGCCAGCAGCTTGATGGCAGGCACAGATACGCAGTATTTT
TRBV25-1	TRBD1	TRBJ2-7	NA	CASSGGIQGYEQYF	TGTGCCAGCAGTGGGGGTATACAGGGGTACGAGCAGTACTTC
TRBV4-1	TRBD1	TRBJ2-7	NA	CASSPGQLSYEQYF	TGCGCCAGCAGTCCGGGACAGCTTTCCTACGAGCAGTACTTC
TRBV6-1	NA	TRBJ2-7	NA	CASRAGLAYEQYF	TGTGCCTCCCGGGCGGGGTTAGCCTACGAGCAGTACTTC
TRBV10-3	TRBD1	TRBJ1-5	NA	CAISEGTGVQPQHF	TGTGCCATCAGTGAGGGGACAGGGGTTCAGCCCCAGCATTTT
TRBV7-8	TRBD1	TRBJ1-5	many	CASSRDRGPSQPQHF	TGTGCCAGCAGCCGTGACAGGGGTCCATCTCAGCCCCAGCATTTT
TRBV7-8	NA	TRBJ1-1	once	CASSHQQSGNTEAFF	TGTGCCAGCAGCCACCAACAGAGCGGGAACACTGAAGCTTTCTTT
TRBV25-1	NA	TRBJ2-3	NA	CASSERGPLIGQYF	TGTGCCAGCAGTGAGAGAGGCCCCCTGATCGGGCAGTATTTT
TRBV6-1	NA	TRBJ1-3	NA	CASGTDSGNTIYF	TGTGCCAGCGGCACAGACTCTGGAAACACCATATATTTT
TRBV4-1	TRBD2	TRBJ2-7	once	CASSQVAGPSYEQYF	TGCGCCAGCAGCCAAGTAGCGGGGCCCTCCTACGAGCAGTACTTC